Shown below are 27 T cell receptor beta chains from a single sample sequenced in a study of OX40 agonist ivuxolimab in advanced cancers. Profiling relied on immunoSEQ multiplex PCR, and the TCRdb table lists in-frame clones only, not all of them. The table lists about 60,000 clones, about 86% of them singletons. Sequenced here: CD4+ or CD8+ T cells sorted from blood, sampled in a trial of the OX40 agonist ivuxolimab. The receptors were gathered from an adult with an advanced solid tumor such as melanoma, head and neck, liver or kidney cancer.

This chain joins TRBV6-1 and TRBJ1-2; no clear D. V was clipped by 5 bases and J by 3 bases, with 10 bases between them. CDR1 is MNHNS, CDR2 SASEGT, per germline. This CDR3 is built from 13 residues. The CDR3 reads CASSPSADYGYTF. The CDR3 region has the DNA TGTGCCAGCAGTCCGTCGGCCGACTATGGCTACACCTTC.

The chain has TRBV12-5 and TRBJ2-1, with 9 bases identical to TRBD2. Germline CDR1 is LGHNT and CDR2 is FRNRAP. The CDR3 consists of 18 residues. The J segment lost 0 bases and the V segment lost 5 bases, leaving 11 bases of the junction unmatched. The CDR3 region is CASGPRDQAGGSYNEQFF. Here the CDR3 DNA reads TGTGCTAGTGGTCCACGCGATCAAGCGGGGGGCTCCTACAATGAGCAGTTCTTC. The full variable domain, its missing parts supplied by reference TRBV12-5 and TRBJ2-1, is DARVTQTPRHKVTEMGQEVTMRCQPILGHNTVFWYRQTMMQGLELLAYFRNRAPLDDSGMPKDRFSAEMPDATLATLKIQPSEPRDSAVYFCASGPRDQAGGSYNEQFFGPGTRLTVL.

This clone was found a few times. The CDR3 coding sequence is TGCGCCAGCAGCTTGGACAGTCCCCCGGCCAATGAGCAGTTCTTC. This gives the protein CASSLDSPPANEQFF. This chain links TRBV5-1 with TRBJ2-1; unclear D gene. Germline lookup yields CDR1 SGHRS and CDR2 YFSETQ. The CDR3 consists of 15 residues. Trimming took 0 bases from V and 6 from J, leaving 13 bases between them.

V and J are TRBV7-9 and TRBJ1-1; 9 bases agree with TRBD1. Per germline, CDR1 SEHNR and CDR2 FQNEAQ (reference sequence). V shed 4 bases and J 3 bases; nucleotides not matched to a gene: 6. The CDR3 sequence is 15 residues long. The CDR3 sequence: CASSSGTGKDTEAFF. The CDR3 nucleotides are TGTGCCAGCAGCTCCGGGACAGGGAAGGACACTGAAGCTTTCTTT. Variable domain in full (rest from reference TRBV7-9 and TRBJ1-1): DTGVSQNPRHKITKRGQNVTFRCDPISEHNRLYWYRQTLGQGPEFLTYFQNEAQLEKSRLLSDRFSAERPKGSFSTLEIQRTEQGDSAMYLCASSSGTGKDTEAFFGQGTRLTVV.

The chain links TRBV19 to TRBJ1-3; no firm D call. The CDR3 is made up of 13 amino acids. V was pared by 11 bases and J by 3 bases, with 14 bases between. Germline loops: CDR1 LNHDA, CDR2 SQIVND (reference sequence). CDR3 coding DNA: TGTGCCTGCTCGTGGACGAGTGGAAACACCATATATTTT. It yields the protein CACSWTSGNTIYF.

V is TRBV4-3 and J is TRBJ1-6; D is unresolved. The CDR3 has 16 residues. V was clipped by 0 bases and J by 10 bases, with 16 bases between them. Germline CDR1 is LGHNA and CDR2 is YSLEER. The CDR3 spells CASSQDMAGPQSPLHF. In DNA form, the CDR3 reads TGCGCCAGCAGCCAAGATATGGCAGGCCCCCAGTCACCCCTCCACTTT.

The chain is built from TRBV4-1 and TRBJ2-5, with TRBD2 identical over 8 bases. This CDR3 has 13 residues. Germline V lookup: CDR1 MGHRA, CDR2 YSYEKL. V lost 6 bases and J lost 4; bases outside the gene matches: 4. CDR3 in DNA: TGCGCCAGCAGGGGGCTAGCGGGAGAGACCCAGTACTTC. It is translated as CASRGLAGETQYF.

This clone was observed a single time. This sequence joins TRBV5-4 and TRBJ1-1; D is undetermined. The germline V gene encodes CDR1 SGHNT and CDR2 YYREEE (reference sequence). The CDR3 covers 15 residues. Trimming shortened V by 0 bases and J by 5 bases, and 14 bases separated the two germline ends. As DNA, the CDR3 is TGTGCCAGCAGCTTGGCTCTGGGGTCTGGGACTGAAGCTTTCTTT. This encodes CASSLALGSGTEAFF.

This chain joins TRBV6-5 and TRBJ2-7; D is undetermined. The ends were cut back, 2 bases at V and 2 bases at J, with 16 bases in the middle. CDR3 size: 16 residues. The germline V gene has CDR1 MNHEY and CDR2 SVGAGI. The CDR3: CASSYLKTGGTYEQYF. DNA of the CDR3: TGTGCCAGCAGTTACCTGAAGACGGGCGGAACCTACGAGCAGTACTTC.

The chain recombines TRBV18 with TRBJ1-2, with D unclear. CDR3 length: 17 amino acids. Per the germline V gene, CDR1 is KGHSH and CDR2 is LQKENI. The germline V and J ends were trimmed by 3 bases and 0 bases, with 17 bases remaining between them. CDR3 DNA: TGTGCCAGCTCACCGAGTCCGGACCCACTTACTAACTATGGCTACACCTTC. Its translation: CASSPSPDPLTNYGYTF.

This chain links TRBV4-1 with TRBJ2-7; D is undetermined. Trimming left V 0 bases short and J 6 bases short, with 18 bases between. Per the germline V gene, CDR1 is MGHRA and CDR2 is YSYEKL. This CDR3 has 16 amino acids. The CDR3: CASSQEVAETGREQYF. DNA for the CDR3: TGCGCCAGCAGCCAAGAGGTGGCAGAAACGGGCCGCGAGCAGTACTTC.

V usage is TRBV5-5 and J usage is TRBJ2-6; D not certain. This CDR3 is 15 amino acids long. The germline V gene encodes CDR1 SGHKS and CDR2 YYEKEE (reference sequence). Trimming cost V 0 bases and J 6 bases, with 10 bases left between them. CDR3: CASSLEGPPANVLTF. The CDR3 nucleotides are TGTGCCAGCAGCTTGGAGGGTCCCCCGGCCAACGTCCTGACTTTC.

The CDR3 nucleotides read TGTGCCAGCAGCTTAGATTCGGGTGAAGCTTTCTTT. It encodes CASSLDSGEAFF. The V call is TRBV11-3, the J call TRBJ1-1; D gene ambiguous. Trimming removed 0 bases at V and 7 bases at J, with 6 bases between. Germline values: CDR1 SGHNT, CDR2 YENEEA. The CDR3 length is 12 residues.

The CDR3 DNA follows: TGCGCCAGCAGCTTGGGCCCCGAGGCTAGTACTGGAAACACCATATATTTT. It specifies CASSLGPEASTGNTIYF. V and J are TRBV5-1 and TRBJ1-3, with D uncertain. Trimming shortened V by 0 bases and J by 2 bases, and 15 bases separated the two germline ends. The CDR3 totals 17 residues. CDR1 SGHRS and CDR2 YFSETQ come from the germline V gene.

The rearrangement links TRBV6-6 to TRBJ2-7; D gene unclear. The germline gives CDR1 MNHNY, CDR2 SVGAGI (reference sequence). This CDR3 has 15 amino acids. V gave up 1 base and J gave up 0 bases, with 10 bases separating them. The CDR3 region is CASSYFGASSYEQYF. In nucleotides, the CDR3 is TGTGCCAGCAGTTACTTTGGCGCGAGCTCCTACGAGCAGTACTTC.

This chain uses TRBV4-2 with TRBJ1-3, with 8 nucleotides matching TRBD1. This CDR3 spans 16 amino acids. Germline lookup yields CDR1 LGHNA and CDR2 YNFKEQ. V shed 5 bases, J shed 0 bases, and the junction held 6 bases outside the gene matches. The CDR3 is CASSGGTGGSGNTIYF. For the CDR3, the DNA is TGTGCCAGCAGCGGCGGGACAGGAGGCTCTGGAAACACCATATATTTT.

The chain combines TRBV6-6 with TRBJ1-4; D is uncertain. The CDR3 sequence is 13 residues long. CDR1 is MNHNY, CDR2 SVGAGI, per germline (reference sequence). V shed 0 bases and J shed 11 bases, with 10 bases lying between them. Here the CDR3 DNA reads TGTGCCAGCAGTTACTCGATCGGCGGGAAACTGTTTTTT. As protein: CASSYSIGGKLFF.

There are a few counts of this clone. The chain is built from TRBV19 and TRBJ2-5; TRBD2 aligns across 14 bases. Trimming at V came to 5 bases and at J to 2 bases, leaving 4 bases not matched to a gene. The CDR3 has 16 residues. CDR1 is LNHDA and CDR2 is SQIVND in the germline V gene (reference sequence). CDR3 coding DNA: TGTGCCAGTAGTGTCAGACTAGCGGGGGGGCAAGAGACCCAGTACTTC. Amino acids: CASSVRLAGGQETQYF.

This chain uses TRBV4-1 with TRBJ2-5; D possibly corresponds to TRBD2 (7 bases). CDR3 length equals 17 residues. Trimming took off 0 bases at V and 2 bases at J, with 16 bases between the two ends. Germline values: CDR1 MGHRA, CDR2 YSYEKL. The DNA of the CDR3 is TGCGCCAGCAGCCAAGAAGCTGAGGGGAGGGGGCAAGAGACCCAGTACTTC. Translation: CASSQEAEGRGQETQYF.

The J gene is TRBJ2-1, the V gene TRBV2; 12 bases align to TRBD2. J gave up 4 bases and V 6 bases, and 4 bases lay outside the gene matches. Looked up from germline, CDR1 is SNHLY and CDR2 is FYNNEI. This CDR3 has 15 residues. The CDR3 loop reads CASRTGTSGYNEQFF. As DNA, the CDR3 is TGTGCCAGCAGAACCGGGACTAGCGGGTACAATGAGCAGTTCTTC. Drawing the rest from reference TRBV2 and TRBJ2-1, the complete variable domain is EPEVTQTPSHQVTQMGQEVILRCVPISNHLYFYWYRQILGQKVEFLVSFYNNEISEKSEIFDDQFSVERPDGSNFTLKIRSTKLEDSAMYFCASRTGTSGYNEQFFGPGTRLTVL.

The gene calls are TRBV4-2 and TRBJ2-3; TRBD2 matches 9 bases. This CDR3 is built from 17 residues. CDR1 is LGHNA, CDR2 YNFKEQ, per germline. The junction had 10 bases not matched to a gene; V was cut back by 0 bases and J by 6 bases. The CDR3 nucleotides read TGTGCCAGCAGCCAAGACCGATCTAGCGGGGCACGTGATACGCAGTATTTT. Amino acids: CASSQDRSSGARDTQYF.

The chain combines TRBV2 with TRBJ1-5; 8 bases fit TRBD1. Germline V gene lookup returns CDR1 SNHLY and CDR2 FYNNEI. The J segment lost 5 bases and the V segment lost 4 bases, leaving 4 bases of the junction unmatched. The CDR3 extends over 14 amino acids. The DNA for the CDR3 is TGTGCCAGCAGTGCTAGACAGGGGCATCAGCCCCAGCATTTT. Translating gives CASSARQGHQPQHF.

The chain couples TRBV6-5 to TRBJ1-2, with 9 positions matching TRBD1. V shed 5 bases, J shed 8 bases, and the junction held 6 bases outside the gene matches. The CDR3 consists of 13 residues. Looked up from germline, CDR1 is MNHEY and CDR2 is SVGAGI. The CDR3 region is CASSPDRGGGYTF. The CDR3 DNA is TGTGCCAGCAGTCCCGACAGGGGGGGCGGCTACACCTTC.

CDR3 nucleotides: TGTGCCAGCAGCCAAGATCTCGGGGACAGGGCCTCCAATGAGCAGTTCTTC. It specifies CASSQDLGDRASNEQFF. V is TRBV4-2 and J is TRBJ2-1; TRBD1 aligns across 9 bases. The CDR3 contains 17 residues. Germline V gene lookup returns CDR1 LGHNA and CDR2 YNFKEQ. With V trimmed by 0 bases and J by 6 bases, 9 bases remained unmatched.

The chain employs TRBV7-2 and TRBJ2-3; 7 nucleotides agree with TRBD2. There are 12 residues in the CDR3. Germline CDR1 and CDR2: SGHTA and FQGNSA. The V and J ends lost 1 base and 10 bases, in that order; junction bases with no gene match: 2. The CDR3 DNA is TGTGCCAGCAGCTTAGGGGAGGGGCCGCAGTATTTT. This codes for CASSLGEGPQYF. Combining the CDR3 with reference TRBV7-2 and TRBJ2-3 gives the whole variable domain GAGVSQSPSNKVTEKGKDVELRCDPISGHTALYWYRQSLGQGLEFLIYFQGNSAPDKSGLPSDRFSAERTGGSVSTLTIQRTQQEDSAVYLCASSLGEGPQYFGPGTRLTVL.

The chain links TRBV5-3 to TRBJ2-7; D might be TRBD2 (5 bases). TRBV5-3 is labeled an ORF, and its function is uncertain. This CDR3 is 15 amino acids long. The V and J ends lost 3 bases and 3 bases respectively, with 16 bases between them. The CDR3 is CARSSRTSGVYEQYF. The CDR3 DNA is TGTGCCAGAAGCTCGAGGACTTCGGGCGTCTACGAGCAGTACTTC.

In its sample, this clone is medium-sized. The chain couples TRBV15 to TRBJ1-1; D not resolved. The V gene lost 9 bases and the J gene lost 3 bases, with 14 bases spanning the gap. This CDR3 comprises 13 residues. Germline CDR1 is LNHNV and CDR2 is YYDKDF (reference sequence). CDR3 loop: CATGRGLDTEAFF. In DNA, the CDR3 is TGTGCCACGGGGAGAGGGCTGGACACTGAAGCTTTCTTT.